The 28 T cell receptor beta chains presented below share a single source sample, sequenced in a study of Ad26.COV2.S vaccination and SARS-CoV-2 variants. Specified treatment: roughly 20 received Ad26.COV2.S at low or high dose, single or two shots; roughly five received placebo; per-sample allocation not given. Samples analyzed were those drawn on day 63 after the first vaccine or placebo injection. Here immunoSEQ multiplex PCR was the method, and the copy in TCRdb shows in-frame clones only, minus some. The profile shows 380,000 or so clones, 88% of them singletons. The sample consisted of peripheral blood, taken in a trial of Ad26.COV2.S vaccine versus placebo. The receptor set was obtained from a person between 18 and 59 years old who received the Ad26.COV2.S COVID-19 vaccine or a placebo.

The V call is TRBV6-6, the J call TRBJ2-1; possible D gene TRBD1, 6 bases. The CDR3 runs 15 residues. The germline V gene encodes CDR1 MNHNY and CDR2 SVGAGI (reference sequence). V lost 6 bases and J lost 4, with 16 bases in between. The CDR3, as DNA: TGTGCCAGCAGCCTCCTCAGAAGGGGGTACAATGAGCAGTTCTTC. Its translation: CASSLLRRGYNEQFF.

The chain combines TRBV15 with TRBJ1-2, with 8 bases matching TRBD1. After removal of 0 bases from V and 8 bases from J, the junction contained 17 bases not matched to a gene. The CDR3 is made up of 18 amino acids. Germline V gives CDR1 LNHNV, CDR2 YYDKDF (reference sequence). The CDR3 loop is CATSRDADRVWGGVGYTF. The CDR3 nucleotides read TGTGCCACCAGCAGAGATGCGGACAGGGTTTGGGGTGGTGTGGGCTACACCTTC. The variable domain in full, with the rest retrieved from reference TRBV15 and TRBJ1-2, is DAMVIQNPRYQVTQFGKPVTLSCSQTLNHNVMYWYQQKSSQAPKLLFHYYDKDFNNEADTPDNFQSRRPNTSFCFLDIRSPGLGDTAMYLCATSRDADRVWGGVGYTFGSGTRLTVV.

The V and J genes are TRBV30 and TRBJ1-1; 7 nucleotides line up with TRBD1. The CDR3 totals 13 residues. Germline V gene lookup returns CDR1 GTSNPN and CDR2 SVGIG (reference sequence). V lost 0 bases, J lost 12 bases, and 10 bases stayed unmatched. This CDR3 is CAWSVTARGVTFF. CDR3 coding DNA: TGTGCCTGGAGTGTGACGGCCAGGGGGGTAACTTTCTTT. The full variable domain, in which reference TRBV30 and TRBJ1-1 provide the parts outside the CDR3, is SQTIHQWPATLVQPVGSPLSLECTVEGTSNPNLYWYRQAAGRGLQLLFYSVGIGQISSEVPQNLSASRPQDRQFILSSKKLLLSDSGFYLCAWSVTARGVTFFGQGTRLTVV.

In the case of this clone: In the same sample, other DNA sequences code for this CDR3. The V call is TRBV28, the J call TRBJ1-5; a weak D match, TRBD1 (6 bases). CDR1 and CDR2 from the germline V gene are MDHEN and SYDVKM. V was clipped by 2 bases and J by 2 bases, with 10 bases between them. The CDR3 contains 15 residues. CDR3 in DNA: TGTGCCAGCAGTTTAGGGGGCGGGGGCAATCAGCCCCAGCATTTT. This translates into CASSLGGGGNQPQHF.

The CDR3 DNA reads as TGTGCCAGCAGCTCCGGGGGCTCTGGAAACACCATATATTTT. Amino acids: CASSSGGSGNTIYF. This chain connects TRBV7-9 to TRBJ1-3; tentatively, D is TRBD1 (5 bases). This CDR3 has 14 amino acids. Between the trimmed V and J ends, which lost 4 bases and 0 bases, there was a span of 7 bases. CDR1 and CDR2 (germline): SEHNR, FQNEAQ (reference sequence).

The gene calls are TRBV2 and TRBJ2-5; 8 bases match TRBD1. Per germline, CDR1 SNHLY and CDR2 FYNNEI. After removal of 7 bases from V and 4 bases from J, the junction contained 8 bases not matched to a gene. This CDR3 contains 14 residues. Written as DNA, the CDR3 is TGTGCCAGCACGAGAATAGACAGGGGAGAGACCCAGTACTTC. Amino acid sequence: CASTRIDRGETQYF. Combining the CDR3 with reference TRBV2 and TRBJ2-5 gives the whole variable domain EPEVTQTPSHQVTQMGQEVILRCVPISNHLYFYWYRQILGQKVEFLVSFYNNEISEKSEIFDDQFSVERPDGSNFTLKIRSTKLEDSAMYFCASTRIDRGETQYFGPGTRLLVL.

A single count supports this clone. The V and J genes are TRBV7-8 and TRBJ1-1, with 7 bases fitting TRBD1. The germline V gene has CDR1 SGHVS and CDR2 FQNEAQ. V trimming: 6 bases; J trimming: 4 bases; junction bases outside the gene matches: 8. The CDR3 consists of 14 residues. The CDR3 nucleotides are TGTGCCAGCAGACAGGACAGGTTTACCACTGAAGCTTTCTTT. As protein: CASRQDRFTTEAFF.

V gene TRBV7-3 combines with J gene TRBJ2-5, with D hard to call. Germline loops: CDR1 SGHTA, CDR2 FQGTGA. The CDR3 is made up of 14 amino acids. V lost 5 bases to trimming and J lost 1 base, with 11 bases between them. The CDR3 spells CASSEFNFQETQYF. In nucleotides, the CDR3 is TGTGCCAGCAGCGAATTTAACTTCCAAGAGACCCAGTACTTC.

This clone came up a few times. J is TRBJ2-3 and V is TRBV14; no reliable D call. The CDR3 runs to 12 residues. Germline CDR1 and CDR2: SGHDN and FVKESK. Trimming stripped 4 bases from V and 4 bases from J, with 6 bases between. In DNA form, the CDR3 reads TGTGCCAGCAGCCGCTCTTCAGATACGCAGTATTTT. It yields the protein CASSRSSDTQYF. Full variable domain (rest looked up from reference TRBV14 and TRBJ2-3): EAGVTQFPSHSVIEKGQTVTLRCDPISGHDNLYWYRRVMGKEIKFLLHFVKESKQDESGMPNNRFLAERTGGTYSTLKVQPAELEDSGVYFCASSRSSDTQYFGPGTRLTVL.

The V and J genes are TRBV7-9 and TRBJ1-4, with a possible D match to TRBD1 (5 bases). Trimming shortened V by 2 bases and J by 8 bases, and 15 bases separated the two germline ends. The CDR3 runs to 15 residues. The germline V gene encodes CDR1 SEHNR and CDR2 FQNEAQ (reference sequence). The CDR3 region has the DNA TGTGCCAGCAGCTTAACCGGAGGGGAATCCGAAAAACTGTTTTTT. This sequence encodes CASSLTGGESEKLFF.

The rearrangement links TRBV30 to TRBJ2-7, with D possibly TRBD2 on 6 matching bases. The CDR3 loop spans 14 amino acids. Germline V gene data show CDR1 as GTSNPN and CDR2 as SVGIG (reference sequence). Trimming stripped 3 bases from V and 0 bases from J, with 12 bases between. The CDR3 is CAWRGGISSYEQYF. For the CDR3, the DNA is TGTGCCTGGAGAGGAGGGATCAGCTCCTACGAGCAGTACTTC.

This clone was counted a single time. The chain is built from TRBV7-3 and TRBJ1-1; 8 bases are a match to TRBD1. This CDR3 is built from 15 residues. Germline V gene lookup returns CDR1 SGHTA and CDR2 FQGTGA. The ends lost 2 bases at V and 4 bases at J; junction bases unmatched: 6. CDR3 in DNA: TGTGCCAGCAGCTTACAGGGGGCTGGTTTCACTGAAGCTTTCTTT. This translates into CASSLQGAGFTEAFF.

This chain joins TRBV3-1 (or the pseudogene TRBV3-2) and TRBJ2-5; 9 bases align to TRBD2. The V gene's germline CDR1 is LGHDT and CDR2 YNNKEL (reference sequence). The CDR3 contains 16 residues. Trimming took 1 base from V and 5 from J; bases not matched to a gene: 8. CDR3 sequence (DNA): TGTGCCAGCAGCCAAGGCCTGCGGGGGGGCCGGGAGACCCAGTACTTC. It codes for CASSQGLRGGRETQYF.

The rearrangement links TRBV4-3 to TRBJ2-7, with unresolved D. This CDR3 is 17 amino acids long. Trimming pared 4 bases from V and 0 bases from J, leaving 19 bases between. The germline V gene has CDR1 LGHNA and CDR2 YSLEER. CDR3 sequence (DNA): TGCGCCAGCAGCCTGACGGAAAGGACCACCTACTCCTACGAGCAGTACTTC. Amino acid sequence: CASSLTERTTYSYEQYF.

The CDR3 protein is CASSPSGDEQFF. CDR3 DNA sequence: TGTGCCAGCAGCCCGAGTGGCGATGAGCAGTTCTTC. This chain connects TRBV5-5 to TRBJ2-1; unclear D gene. V was trimmed by 4 bases and J by 8 bases, leaving 10 bases between them. The CDR3 is 12 amino acids. In germline, CDR1 is SGHKS, CDR2 YYEKEE (reference sequence).

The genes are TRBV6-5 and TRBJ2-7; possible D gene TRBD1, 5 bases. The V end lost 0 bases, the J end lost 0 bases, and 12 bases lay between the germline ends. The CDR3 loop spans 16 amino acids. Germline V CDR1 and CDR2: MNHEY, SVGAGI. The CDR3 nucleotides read TGTGCCAGCAGTTACTCGAGGTGGCAGGGCTCCTACGAGCAGTACTTC. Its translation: CASSYSRWQGSYEQYF.

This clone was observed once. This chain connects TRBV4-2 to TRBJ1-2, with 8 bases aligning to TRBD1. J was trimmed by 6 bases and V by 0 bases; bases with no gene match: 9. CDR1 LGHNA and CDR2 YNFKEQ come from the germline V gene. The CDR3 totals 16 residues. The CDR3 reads CASSQDPPGTGNGYTF. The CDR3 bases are TGTGCCAGCAGCCAAGATCCTCCGGGGACAGGAAATGGCTACACCTTC.

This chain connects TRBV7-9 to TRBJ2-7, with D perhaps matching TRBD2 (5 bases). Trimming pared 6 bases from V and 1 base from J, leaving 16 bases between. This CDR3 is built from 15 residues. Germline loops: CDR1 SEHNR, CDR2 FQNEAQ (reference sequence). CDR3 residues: CASRRGGLDSYEQYF. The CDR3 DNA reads TGTGCCAGCAGGCGAGGTGGACTGGATTCCTACGAGCAGTACTTC.

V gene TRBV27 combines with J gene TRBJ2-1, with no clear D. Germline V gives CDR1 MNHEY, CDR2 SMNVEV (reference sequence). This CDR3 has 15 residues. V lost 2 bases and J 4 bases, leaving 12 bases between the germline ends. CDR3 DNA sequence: TGTGCCAGCAGTTTAACGAGCGAACAATACAATGAGCAGTTCTTC. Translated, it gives CASSLTSEQYNEQFF.

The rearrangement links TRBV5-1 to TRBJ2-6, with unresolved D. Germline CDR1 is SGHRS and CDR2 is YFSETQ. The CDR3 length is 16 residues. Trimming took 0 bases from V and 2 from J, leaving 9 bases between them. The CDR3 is CASSLEVFTGANVLTF. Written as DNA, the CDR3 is TGCGCCAGCAGCTTGGAAGTATTTACTGGGGCCAACGTCCTGACTTTC.

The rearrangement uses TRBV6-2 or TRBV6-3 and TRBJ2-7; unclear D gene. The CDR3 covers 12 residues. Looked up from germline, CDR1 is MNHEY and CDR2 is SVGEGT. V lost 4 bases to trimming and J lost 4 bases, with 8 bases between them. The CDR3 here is CASSSKVYEQYF. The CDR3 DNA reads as TGTGCCAGCAGTTCCAAAGTATACGAGCAGTACTTC.

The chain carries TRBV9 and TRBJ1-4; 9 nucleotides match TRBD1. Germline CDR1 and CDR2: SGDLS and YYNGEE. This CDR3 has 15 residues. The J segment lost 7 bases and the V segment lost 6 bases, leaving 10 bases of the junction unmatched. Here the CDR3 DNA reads TGTGCCAGCACCGAAGGGACAGGGCTCTCTGAAAAACTGTTTTTT. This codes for CASTEGTGLSEKLFF. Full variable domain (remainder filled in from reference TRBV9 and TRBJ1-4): DSGVTQTPKHLITATGQRVTLRCSPRSGDLSVYWYQQSLDQGLQFLIQYYNGEERAKGNILERFSAQQFPDLHSELNLSSLELGDSALYFCASTEGTGLSEKLFFGSGTQLSVL.

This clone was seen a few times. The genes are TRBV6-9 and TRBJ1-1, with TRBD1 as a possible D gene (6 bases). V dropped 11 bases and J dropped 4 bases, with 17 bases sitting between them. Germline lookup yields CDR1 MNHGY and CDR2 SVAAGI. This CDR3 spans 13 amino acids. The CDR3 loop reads CAGQQGVGTEAFF. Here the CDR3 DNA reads TGTGCCGGCCAACAGGGAGTCGGCACTGAAGCTTTCTTT.

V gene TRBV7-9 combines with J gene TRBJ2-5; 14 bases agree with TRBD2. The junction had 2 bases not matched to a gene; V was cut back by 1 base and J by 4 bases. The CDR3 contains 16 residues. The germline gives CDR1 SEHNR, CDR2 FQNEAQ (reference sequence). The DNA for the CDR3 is TGTGCCAGCAGCTTAGAGGGACTAGCGGGAGTAGAGACCCAGTACTTC. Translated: CASSLEGLAGVETQYF. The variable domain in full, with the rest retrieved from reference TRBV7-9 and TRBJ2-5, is DTGVSQNPRHKITKRGQNVTFRCDPISEHNRLYWYRQTLGQGPEFLTYFQNEAQLEKSRLLSDRFSAERPKGSFSTLEIQRTEQGDSAMYLCASSLEGLAGVETQYFGPGTRLLVL.

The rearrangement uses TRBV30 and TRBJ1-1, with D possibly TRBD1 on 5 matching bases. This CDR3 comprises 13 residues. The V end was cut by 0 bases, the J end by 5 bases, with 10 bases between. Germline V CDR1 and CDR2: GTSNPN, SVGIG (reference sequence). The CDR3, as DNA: TGTGCCTGGAGTGTTGGGGGATGGACTGAAGCTTTCTTT. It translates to CAWSVGGWTEAFF.

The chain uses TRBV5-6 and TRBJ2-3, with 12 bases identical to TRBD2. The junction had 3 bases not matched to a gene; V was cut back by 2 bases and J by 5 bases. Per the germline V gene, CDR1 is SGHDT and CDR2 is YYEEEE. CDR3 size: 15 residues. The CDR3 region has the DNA TGTGCCAGCAGCTTTAAACTAGCGGGAGGAGATACGCAGTATTTT. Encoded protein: CASSFKLAGGDTQYF.

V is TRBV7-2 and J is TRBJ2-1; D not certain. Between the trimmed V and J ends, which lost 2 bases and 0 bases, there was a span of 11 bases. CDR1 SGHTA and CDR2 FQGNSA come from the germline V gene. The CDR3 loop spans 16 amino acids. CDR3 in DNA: TGTGCCAGCAGCTTATTATTCGAGAGCTCCTACAATGAGCAGTTCTTC. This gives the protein CASSLLFESSYNEQFF.

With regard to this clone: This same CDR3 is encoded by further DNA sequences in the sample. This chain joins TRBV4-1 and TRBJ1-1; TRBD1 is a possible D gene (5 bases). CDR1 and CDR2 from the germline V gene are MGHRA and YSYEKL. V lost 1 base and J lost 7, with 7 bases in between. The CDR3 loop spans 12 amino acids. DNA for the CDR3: TGCGCCAGCAGCCAAGGGGGGGGTGAAGCTTTCTTT. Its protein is CASSQGGGEAFF.